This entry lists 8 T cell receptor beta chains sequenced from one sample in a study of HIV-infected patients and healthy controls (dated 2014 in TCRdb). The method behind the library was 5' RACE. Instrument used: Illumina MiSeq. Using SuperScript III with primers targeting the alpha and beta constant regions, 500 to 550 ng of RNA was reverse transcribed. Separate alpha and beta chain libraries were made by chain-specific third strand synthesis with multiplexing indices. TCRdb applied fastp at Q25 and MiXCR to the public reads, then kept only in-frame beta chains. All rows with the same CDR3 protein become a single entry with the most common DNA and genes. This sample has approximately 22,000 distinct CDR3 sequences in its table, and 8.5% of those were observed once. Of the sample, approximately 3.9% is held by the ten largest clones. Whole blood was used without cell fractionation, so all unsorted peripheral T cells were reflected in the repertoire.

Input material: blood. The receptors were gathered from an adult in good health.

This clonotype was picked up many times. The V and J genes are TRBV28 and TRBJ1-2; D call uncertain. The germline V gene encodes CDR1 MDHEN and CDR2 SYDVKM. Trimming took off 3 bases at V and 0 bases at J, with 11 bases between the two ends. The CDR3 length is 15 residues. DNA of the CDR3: TGTGCCAGCAGTTTTATGGCGGGAGCTAACTATGGCTACACCTTC. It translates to CASSFMAGANYGYTF.

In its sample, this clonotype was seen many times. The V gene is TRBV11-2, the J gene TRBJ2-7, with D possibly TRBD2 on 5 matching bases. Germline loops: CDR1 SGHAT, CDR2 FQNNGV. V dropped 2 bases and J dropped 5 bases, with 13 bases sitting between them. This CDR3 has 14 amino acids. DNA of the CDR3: TGTGCCAGCAGCTTACATGCCCGGGGAGACGAGCAGTACTTC. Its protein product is CASSLHARGDEQYF.

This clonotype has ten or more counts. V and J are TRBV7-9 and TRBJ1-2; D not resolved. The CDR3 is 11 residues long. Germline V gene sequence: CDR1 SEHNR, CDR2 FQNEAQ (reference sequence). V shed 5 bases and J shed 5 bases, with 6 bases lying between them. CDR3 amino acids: CASSPEYGYTF. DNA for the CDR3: TGTGCCAGCAGCCCAGAGTATGGCTACACCTTC.

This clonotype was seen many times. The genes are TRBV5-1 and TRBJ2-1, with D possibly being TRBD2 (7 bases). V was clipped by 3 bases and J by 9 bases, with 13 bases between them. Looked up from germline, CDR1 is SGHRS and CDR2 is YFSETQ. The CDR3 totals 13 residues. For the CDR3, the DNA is TGCGCCAGCAGCTACTGGGGGGGCCGTGAGCAGTTCTTC. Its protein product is CASSYWGGREQFF.

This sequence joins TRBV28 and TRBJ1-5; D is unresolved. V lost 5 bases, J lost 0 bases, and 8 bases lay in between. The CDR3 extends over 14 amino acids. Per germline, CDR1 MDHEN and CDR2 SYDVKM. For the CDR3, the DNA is TGTGCCAGCAGTCGACATCGTAGCAATCAGCCCCAGCATTTT. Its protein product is CASSRHRSNQPQHF.

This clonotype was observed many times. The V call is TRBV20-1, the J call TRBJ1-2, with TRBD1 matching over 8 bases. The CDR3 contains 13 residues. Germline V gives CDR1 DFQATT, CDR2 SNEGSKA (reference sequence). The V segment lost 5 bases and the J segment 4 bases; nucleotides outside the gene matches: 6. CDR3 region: CSAGLTGGYGYTF. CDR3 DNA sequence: TGCAGTGCTGGCCTTACAGGGGGCTATGGCTACACCTTC.

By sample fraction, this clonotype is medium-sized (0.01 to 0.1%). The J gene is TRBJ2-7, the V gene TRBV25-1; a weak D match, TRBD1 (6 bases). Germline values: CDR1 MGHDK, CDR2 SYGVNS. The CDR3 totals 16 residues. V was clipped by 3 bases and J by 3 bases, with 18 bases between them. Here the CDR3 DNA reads TGTGCCAGCAGTGAGAAAATCCAGGGGACGGGCTACGAGCAGTACTTC. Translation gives CASSEKIQGTGYEQYF.

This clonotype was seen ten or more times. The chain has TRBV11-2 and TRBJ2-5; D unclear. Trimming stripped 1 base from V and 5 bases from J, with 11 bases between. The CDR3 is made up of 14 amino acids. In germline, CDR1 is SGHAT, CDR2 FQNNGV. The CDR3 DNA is TGTGCCAGCAGCTTAGGGGTCGGCGCGGAGACCCAGTACTTC. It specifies CASSLGVGAETQYF.